The clone carrying this T cell receptor beta chain came up a few times. Its antigen is not known. This entry is derived from a study of vaccination effects on CD4 cells after COVID-19. Study-level points and caveats: Late in the post-vaccination period, infection-induced and vaccine-induced clones underwent marked clonal contraction.

In the ViraFEST assay, antigen-specific CD4+ clonotypes were identified by expansion after peptide-pool stimulation. Culture proceeded for 9 to 11 days, and CD4+ T cells were then isolated. The person had PCR-confirmed SARS-CoV-2 infection between March and December 2020. Fresh IL-2-containing medium replaced half the medium on days 3 and 7. Clones were sequenced by immunoSEQ multiplex PCR, and TCRdb holds only the in-frame ones, with some missing. The sample shows tens of thousands of clones, around 70% of them seen only once. Material: CD4+ T cells from PBMCs cultured with HCoV-NL63 spike peptides, obtained before COVID-19 vaccination. This clonotype originated in a human donor who had a prior SARS-CoV-2 infection.

DNA of the CDR3: TGTGCCAGCACTCGGACGGACTTTGAAGCTTTCTTT. This codes for CASTRTDFEAFF. V usage is TRBV7-9 and J usage is TRBJ1-1; D unclear. The germline gives CDR1 SEHNR, CDR2 FQNEAQ (reference sequence). CDR3 length: 12 residues. Trimming shortened V by 7 bases and J by 7 bases, and 13 bases separated the two germline ends. The variable domain in full, completed from reference TRBV7-9 and TRBJ1-1, reads DTGVSQNPRHKITKRGQNVTFRCDPISEHNRLYWYRQTLGQGPEFLTYFQNEAQLEKSRLLSDRFSAERPKGSFSTLEIQRTEQGDSAMYLCASTRTDFEAFFGQGTRLTVV.